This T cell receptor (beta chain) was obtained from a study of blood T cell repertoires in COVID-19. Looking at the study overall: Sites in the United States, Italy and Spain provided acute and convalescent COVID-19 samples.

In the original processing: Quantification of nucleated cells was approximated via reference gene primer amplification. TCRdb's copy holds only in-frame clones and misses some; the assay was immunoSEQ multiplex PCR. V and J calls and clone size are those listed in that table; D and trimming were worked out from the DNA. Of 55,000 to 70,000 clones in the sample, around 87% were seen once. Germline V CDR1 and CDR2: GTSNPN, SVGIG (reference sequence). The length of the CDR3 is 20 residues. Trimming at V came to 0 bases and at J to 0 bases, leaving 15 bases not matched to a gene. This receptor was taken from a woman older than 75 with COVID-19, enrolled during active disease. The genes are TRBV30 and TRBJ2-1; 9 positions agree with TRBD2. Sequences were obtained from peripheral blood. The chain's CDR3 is CAWSVGLSGGLYSSYNEQFF. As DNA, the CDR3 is TGTGCCTGGAGTGTAGGTTTAAGCGGGGGGCTATACAGCTCCTACAATGAGCAGTTCTTC.